This T cell receptor (beta chain) originates from a study of beta chain features in type 1 diabetes. At the level of the study: Healthy donors and patients showed comparable age, gender and cell yields. Study-wide results and limits: More deletions and fewer insertions at VDJ junctions were seen in type 1 diabetes patients. The naive, central memory and Treg TCRB repertoires showed an apparent similarity that was greater among patients than among healthy donors.

Notes on this clone: Antigen specificity is unknown.

Sorting based on CD45RO/CCR7/CD25/CD127/CD95/CD27 separated CD4+ naive, central memory, regulatory and stem cell-like memory cells. Expressed TCRB transcripts got sequenced, as all isolated RNA was reverse transcribed. Measured with immunoSEQ multiplex PCR; TCRdb has only the in-frame clones, and not every one. The sample yields 120,000 to 150,000 clones, around 50% seen once. CDR1 is SGHTA and CDR2 is FQGNSA in the germline V gene. V was cut by 3 bases and J by 0 bases, with 7 bases left in between. The CDR3 runs 14 residues. Sequencing input: Tregs from blood. The J gene is TRBJ2-3, the V gene TRBV7-2; D is possibly TRBD1 (6 bases). The clonotype comes from a man between 18 and 29 years old in good health. CDR3 residues: CASSFQGSTDTQYF. The DNA of the CDR3 is TGTGCCAGCAGCTTTCAGGGGAGCACAGATACGCAGTATTTT.